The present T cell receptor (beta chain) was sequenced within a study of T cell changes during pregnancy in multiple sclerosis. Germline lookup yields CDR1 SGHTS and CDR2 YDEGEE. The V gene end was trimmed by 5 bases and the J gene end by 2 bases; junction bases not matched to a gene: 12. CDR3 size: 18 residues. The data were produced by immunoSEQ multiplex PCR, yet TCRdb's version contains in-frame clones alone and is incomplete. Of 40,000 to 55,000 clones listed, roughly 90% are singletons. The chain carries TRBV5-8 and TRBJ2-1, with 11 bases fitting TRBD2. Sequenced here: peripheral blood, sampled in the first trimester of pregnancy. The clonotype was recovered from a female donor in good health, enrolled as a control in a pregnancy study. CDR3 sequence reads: CASRLYYLAGGAYNEQFF. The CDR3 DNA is TGTGCCAGCAGATTATATTACCTAGCGGGGGGAGCCTACAATGAGCAGTTCTTC.